Below are 25 T cell receptor beta chains sequenced from a single sample in a study of cytomegalovirus exposure and HLA in healthy donors. With 60 Vbeta and 13 Jbeta primers, the PCR was carried out. Method: immunoSEQ multiplex PCR; TCRdb's copy keeps in-frame clones and lacks some. The sample consists of 85,000 to 110,000 clones, roughly three quarters of them appearing once. The material sequenced was PBMCs. The source of these receptors is a woman between 18 and 29 years old in good health and CMV-seropositive.

The rearrangement joins TRBV5-1 to TRBJ2-2; 9 bases line up with TRBD2. The germline V gene has CDR1 SGHRS and CDR2 YFSETQ. V shed 5 bases, J shed 4 bases, and the junction held 6 bases outside the gene matches. The CDR3 is 15 amino acids. In DNA, the CDR3 is TGCGCCAGCAGTCCGGGACTAGCTGGCACCGGGGAGCTGTTTTTT. This sequence encodes CASSPGLAGTGELFF. The variable domain in full, with the rest retrieved from reference TRBV5-1 and TRBJ2-2, is KAGVTQTPRYLIKTRGQQVTLSCSPISGHRSVSWYQQTPGQGLQFLFEYFSETQRNKGNFPGRFSGRQFSNSRSEMNVSTLELGDSALYLCASSPGLAGTGELFFGEGSRLTVL.

The chain links TRBV10-2 to TRBJ2-7, with D tentatively TRBD2 (7 bases). Germline-derived CDR1 and CDR2 are WSHSY and SAAADI. This CDR3 has 14 residues. V lost 3 bases, J lost 6 bases, and 15 bases lay in between. DNA for the CDR3: TGCGCCAGCAGTGACGGGGGGCGTTTAGGCGAGCAGTACTTC. Translating it yields CASSDGGRLGEQYF.

The chain employs TRBV11-2 and TRBJ2-2; D gene ambiguous. Germline CDR1 and CDR2: SGHAT and FQNNGV. This CDR3 has 15 residues. The germline V and J ends were trimmed by 0 bases and 4 bases, with 9 bases remaining between them. CDR3 residues: CASSLDTVSTGELFF. CDR3 bases: TGTGCCAGCAGCTTAGACACAGTAAGCACCGGGGAGCTGTTTTTT.

J is TRBJ2-7 and V is TRBV19; 7 bases line up with TRBD1. The CDR3 totals 14 residues. The V gene's germline CDR1 is LNHDA and CDR2 SQIVND (reference sequence). After removal of 6 bases from V and 5 bases from J, the junction contained 10 bases not matched to a gene. CDR3 protein: CASRDRESSHEQYF. CDR3 sequence (DNA): TGTGCCAGTAGAGACAGGGAATCGTCCCACGAGCAGTACTTC. Supplemented by reference TRBV19 and TRBJ2-7, the full variable domain reads DGGITQSPKYLFRKEGQNVTLSCEQNLNHDAMYWYRQDPGQGLRLIYYSQIVNDFQKGDIAEGYSVSREKKESFPLTVTSAQKNPTAFYLCASRDRESSHEQYFGPGTRLTVT.

The chain couples TRBV4-2 to TRBJ2-1, with 10 bases identical to TRBD2. Looked up from germline, CDR1 is LGHNA and CDR2 is YNFKEQ. The junction had 18 bases not matched to a gene; V was cut back by 1 base and J by 15 bases. This CDR3 is 17 amino acids long. CDR3: CASSQGGAGGPKGQGFF. The CDR3 nucleotides read TGTGCCAGCAGCCAAGGAGGAGCGGGAGGGCCTAAGGGGCAGGGGTTCTTC.

V usage is TRBV11-1 and J usage is TRBJ1-2, with D possibly TRBD1 on 5 matching bases. CDR1 and CDR2 from the germline V gene are SGHAT and FQDESV (reference sequence). The CDR3 is 14 residues long. The ends were cut back, 0 bases at V and 7 bases at J, with 12 bases in the middle. For the CDR3, the DNA is TGTGCCAGCAGCTTAGCGGGGGGTTCGGCTGGCTACACCTTC. This sequence encodes CASSLAGGSAGYTF. Drawing the rest from reference TRBV11-1 and TRBJ1-2, the complete variable domain is EAEVAQSPRYKITEKSQAVAFWCDPISGHATLYWYRQILGQGPELLVQFQDESVVDDSQLPKDRFSAERLKGVDSTLKIQPAELGDSAMYLCASSLAGGSAGYTFGSGTRLTVV.

In this sample, this clone turned up once. CDR3 loop: CASSWGGSNEQFF. The CDR3 DNA reads as TGTGCCAGCAGTTGGGGAGGGTCAAATGAGCAGTTCTTC. The chain joins TRBV6-5 to TRBJ2-1; TRBD2 matches 7 bases. The CDR3 spans 13 residues. J was trimmed by 7 bases and V by 4 bases; bases with no gene match: 4. Germline V gene lookup returns CDR1 MNHEY and CDR2 SVGAGI.

The chain carries TRBV6-5 and TRBJ2-7, with TRBD1 matching 7 bases. There are 13 residues in the CDR3. Germline values: CDR1 MNHEY, CDR2 SVGAGI. Losses at the gene ends were 10 bases for V and 2 bases for J; bases not matched to a gene: 8. This CDR3 reads CATSTGSPYEQYF. In DNA form, the CDR3 reads TGTGCCACATCGACAGGGAGCCCCTACGAGCAGTACTTC.

The V gene is TRBV4-1, the J gene TRBJ2-5; 10 bases are shared with TRBD2. CDR1 MGHRA and CDR2 YSYEKL come from the germline V gene. Trimming at V came to 2 bases and at J to 2 bases, leaving 8 bases not matched to a gene. The CDR3 consists of 17 residues. The DNA of the CDR3 is TGCGCCAGCAGCCAACCTACTAGCGGGGTTAAACAAGAGACCCAGTACTTC. It encodes CASSQPTSGVKQETQYF.

This chain connects TRBV2 to TRBJ2-2; D is unresolved. CDR1 is SNHLY and CDR2 is FYNNEI in the germline V gene. V lost 6 bases and J lost 3, with 11 bases in between. The CDR3 loop spans 14 amino acids. The CDR3 nucleotides are TGTGCCAGCAGGCCAACAGCTGACACCGGGGAGCTGTTTTTT. This translates into CASRPTADTGELFF.

The CDR3 spells CASSLGRGGSPEAFF. CDR3 in DNA: TGTGCCAGCAGTTTGGGGAGGGGGGGTAGTCCTGAAGCTTTCTTT. The chain couples TRBV28 to TRBJ1-1; tentative D call: TRBD1 (6 bases). Germline V gene sequence: CDR1 MDHEN, CDR2 SYDVKM. The CDR3 is made up of 15 amino acids. Trimming stripped 3 bases from V and 6 bases from J, with 17 bases between.

This chain joins TRBV11-2 and TRBJ2-7; 9 positions match TRBD1. The germline CDR1 and CDR2 sequences are SGHAT and FQNNGV. J was trimmed by 3 bases and V by 5 bases; bases with no gene match: 8. The CDR3 totals 15 residues. The CDR3 nucleotides are TGTGCCAGCAGCAACGGACAGGGGACTTACTACGAGCAGTACTTC. Protein product: CASSNGQGTYYEQYF.

V gene TRBV28 combines with J gene TRBJ2-7; no reliable D call. The CDR3 is 12 amino acids. CDR1 is MDHEN and CDR2 is SYDVKM in the germline V gene. Trimming removed 6 bases at V and 0 bases at J, with 6 bases between. The CDR3 spells CASSLSSYEQYF. Written as DNA, the CDR3 is TGTGCCAGCAGCCTAAGCTCCTACGAGCAGTACTTC.

The chain joins TRBV5-6 to TRBJ2-5; D is unclear. Per germline, CDR1 SGHDT and CDR2 YYEEEE. V was trimmed by 1 base and J by 4 bases, leaving 14 bases between them. The CDR3 extends over 15 amino acids. The CDR3 nucleotides are TGTGCCAGCAGCTTGAAGCAGGCGTCGAGAGAGACCCAGTACTTC. Translation: CASSLKQASRETQYF.

V usage is TRBV4-2 and J usage is TRBJ2-5; 7 bases are a match to TRBD1. This CDR3 region has 14 residues. The ends lost 1 base at V and 4 bases at J; junction bases unmatched: 3. CDR1 and CDR2 from the germline V gene are LGHNA and YNFKEQ. CDR3 DNA sequence: TGTGCCAGCAGCCAAGGGGACAGTCCAGAGACCCAGTACTTC. Translated: CASSQGDSPETQYF.

This chain connects TRBV7-3 to TRBJ1-1; weak D call: TRBD1 (6 bases). The V end was cut by 4 bases, the J end by 2 bases, with 14 bases between. The CDR3 is 15 amino acids. CDR1 and CDR2 (germline): SGHTA, FQGTGA. The CDR3 loop is CASSSNREGNTEAFF. The CDR3 DNA reads TGTGCCAGCAGCTCTAACAGGGAAGGCAACACTGAAGCTTTCTTT. Based on the CDR3 plus reference TRBV7-3 and TRBJ1-1, the full variable domain is GAGVSQTPSNKVTEKGKYVELRCDPISGHTALYWYRQSLGQGPEFLIYFQGTGAADDSGLPNDRFFAVRPEGSVSTLKIQRTERGDSAVYLCASSSNREGNTEAFFGQGTRLTVV.

The V and J genes are TRBV5-6 and TRBJ2-1; D might be TRBD2 (5 bases). V lost 4 bases to trimming and J lost 6 bases, with 17 bases between them. CDR1 SGHDT and CDR2 YYEEEE come from the germline V gene. CDR3 length: 15 amino acids. The CDR3 is CASSLRRTTTNEQFF. The CDR3 region has the DNA TGTGCCAGCAGCCTGCGGAGGACCACGACCAATGAGCAGTTCTTC.

This clone was recorded once. V and J are TRBV2 and TRBJ1-4, with TRBD1 identical over 9 bases. J lost 8 bases, V lost 11 bases, and 6 bases had no gene match. The CDR3 length is 12 residues. Germline V lookup: CDR1 SNHLY, CDR2 FYNNEI. The CDR3 here is CAGQGLGEKLFF. The CDR3 DNA sequence: TGTGCCGGACAGGGGTTAGGCGAAAAACTGTTTTTT.

The V gene is TRBV21-1, the J gene TRBJ2-1; the D call TRBD2 from the table was never checked on the DNA. TRBV21-1 constitutes a pseudogene. The CDR3 sequence is 14 residues long. CDR3 nucleotide sequence: TGTGCCAGCAGCACATTGACTAGTTCCAATGAGCAGTTCTTC. Residues: CASSTLTSSNEQFF.

The J gene is TRBJ1-2, the V gene TRBV29-1; D gene uncertain. Trimming removed 3 bases from V and 4 bases from J, with 9 bases in between. Germline V lookup: CDR1 SQVTM, CDR2 ANQGSEA. The CDR3 has 12 amino acids. CDR3 sequence: CSVDDYSYGYTF. CDR3 nucleotides: TGCAGCGTTGATGATTATAGCTATGGCTACACCTTC.

This rearrangement joins TRBV27 to TRBJ1-6; D is unclear. Trimming removed 3 bases from V and 15 bases from J, with 18 bases in between. The CDR3 contains 14 residues. Germline-derived CDR1 and CDR2 are MNHEY and SMNVEV (reference sequence). Here the CDR3 DNA reads TGTGCCAGCAGTTTCCTCCCAGGCGATCAGGTCCTCCACTTT. It is translated as CASSFLPGDQVLHF.

The V and J genes are TRBV2 and TRBJ2-1; D is perhaps TRBD1 (6 bases). Germline lookup yields CDR1 SNHLY and CDR2 FYNNEI. The CDR3 sequence is 15 residues long. V lost 2 bases and J 1 base, leaving 9 bases between the germline ends. CDR3 residues: CASSELQGSYNEQFF. The CDR3 bases are TGTGCCAGCAGTGAACTACAGGGTTCCTACAATGAGCAGTTCTTC.

The rearrangement links TRBV6-6 to TRBJ2-2; 10 bases are a match to TRBD2. CDR3 length: 15 residues. Trimming took 2 bases from V and 5 from J; bases not matched to a gene: 2. Germline CDR1 and CDR2: MNHNY and SVGAGI (reference sequence). CDR3 nucleotides: TGTGCCAGCAGTTACGGAGCGGGGGGGACCGGGGAGCTGTTTTTT. Translation: CASSYGAGGTGELFF.

Notes on this clone: Distinct nucleotide sequences in the sample also encode this CDR3. The chain combines TRBV6-1 with TRBJ1-2, with D possibly TRBD1 on 5 matching bases. Germline-derived CDR1 and CDR2 are MNHNS and SASEGT. CDR3 length: 12 residues. V was pared by 4 bases and J by 5 bases, with 8 bases between. The CDR3 DNA reads TGTGCCAGCAGTGTCGGGGGGTATGGCTACACCTTC. This gives the protein CASSVGGYGYTF.

V and J are TRBV29-1 and TRBJ2-1; possible D gene TRBD2, 5 bases. CDR3 length equals 16 residues. CDR1 is SQVTM, CDR2 ANQGSEA, per germline. Trimming stripped 3 bases from V and 0 bases from J, with 15 bases between. CDR3 sequence (DNA): TGCAGCGTTGATCTACGACTACCCAGCTCCTACAATGAGCAGTTCTTC. It yields the protein CSVDLRLPSSYNEQFF.